Below, 2 T cell receptor beta chains from the same sample are listed, as sequenced in a study of T cells in Graves' hyperthyroidism and ophthalmopathy (dated by TCRdb to between 2017 and 2020). Library preparation employed multiplex PCR. The data were produced on an Illumina HiSeq 2000. The TCR beta CDR3 regions were amplified from the RNA transcripts. The TCR CDR3 was subjected to a first round of RT-PCR using the HTBI primer set and the Qiagen OneStep RT-PCR kit. TCRdb reprocessing: public reads trimmed at Q25 with fastp, clones called with MiXCR, in-frame beta chains kept. Merged by CDR3 protein, the rows form single entries marked with the most common genes and DNA. The sample has under 750,000 distinct CDR3 sequences on record, roughly a sixth of them singletons. Jointly, the top ten make up roughly 17% of the sample. The material sequenced was blood. These TCRs come from a woman aged 50 to 60 with Graves' hyperthyroidism that later progressed to Graves' ophthalmopathy.

This clonotype was seen many times. This chain connects TRBV18 to TRBJ1-5, with D perhaps matching TRBD1 (5 bases). The V gene lost 3 bases and the J gene lost 6 bases, with 12 bases spanning the gap. CDR1 KGHSH and CDR2 LQKENI come from the germline V gene. The CDR3 has 14 amino acids. CDR3 sequence (DNA): TGTGCCAGCTCACCTGTCAGGGATGCTCAGCCCCAGCATTTT. Protein: CASSPVRDAQPQHF.

This sequence joins TRBV7-2 and TRBJ2-5; TRBD1 matches at 7 bases. V trimming: 2 bases; J trimming: 2 bases; junction bases outside the gene matches: 11. This CDR3 contains 17 residues. Germline values: CDR1 SGHTA, CDR2 FQGNSA. CDR3 DNA: TGTGCCAGCAGCTTATATAACAGGGGAGACGGGCAAGAGACCCAGTACTTC. Its protein is CASSLYNRGDGQETQYF. Based on the CDR3 plus reference TRBV7-2 and TRBJ2-5, the full variable domain is GAGVSQSPSNKVTEKGKDVELRCDPISGHTALYWYRQSLGQGLEFLIYFQGNSAPDKSGLPSDRFSAERTGGSVSTLTIQRTQQEDSAVYLCASSLYNRGDGQETQYFGPGTRLLVL.